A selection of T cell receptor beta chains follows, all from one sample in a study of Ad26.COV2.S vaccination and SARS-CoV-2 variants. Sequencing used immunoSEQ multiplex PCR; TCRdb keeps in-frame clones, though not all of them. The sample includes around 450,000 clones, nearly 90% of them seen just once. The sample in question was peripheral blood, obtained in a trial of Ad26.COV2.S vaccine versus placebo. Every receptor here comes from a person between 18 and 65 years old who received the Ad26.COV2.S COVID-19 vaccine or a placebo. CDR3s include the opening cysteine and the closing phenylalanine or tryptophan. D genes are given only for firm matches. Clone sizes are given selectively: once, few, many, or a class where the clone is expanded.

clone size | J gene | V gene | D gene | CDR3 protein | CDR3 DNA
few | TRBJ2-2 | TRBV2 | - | CASTTGTGELFF | TGTGCCAGCACAACAGGGACCGGGGAGCTGTTTTTT
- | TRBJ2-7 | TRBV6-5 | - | CASSKQKKSYEQYF | TGTGCCAGCTCTAAACAAAAGAAATCCTACGAGCAGTACTTC
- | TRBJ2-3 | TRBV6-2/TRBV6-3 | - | CASSKGGYTDTQYF | TGTGCCAGCAGCAAAGGAGGGTACACAGATACGCAGTATTTT
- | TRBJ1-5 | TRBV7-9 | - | CASSLGSGGNQPQHF | TGTGCCAGCAGCTTAGGGTCTGGGGGCAATCAGCCCCAGCATTTT
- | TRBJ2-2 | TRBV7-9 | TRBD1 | CASSARDRGDGELFF | TGTGCCAGCAGCGCCCGGGACAGGGGTGACGGGGAGCTGTTTTTT
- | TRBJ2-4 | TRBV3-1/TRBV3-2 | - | CASRGKNIQYF | TGTGCCAGCCGAGGCAAAAACATTCAGTACTTC
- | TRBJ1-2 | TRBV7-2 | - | CASSSNRQDYGYTF | TGTGCCAGCAGCTCAAATCGACAAGACTATGGCTACACCTTC
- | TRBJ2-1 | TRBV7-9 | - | CASSTGPPGKQFF | TGTGCCAGCAGCACCGGGCCACCGGGGAAGCAGTTCTTC
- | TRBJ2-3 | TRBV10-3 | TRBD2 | CATGGSADTQYF | TGTGCCACCGGGGGGAGCGCAGATACGCAGTATTTT
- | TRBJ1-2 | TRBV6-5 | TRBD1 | CASSYSGQVEGYTF | TGTGCCAGCAGTTACTCGGGACAGGTCGAGGGCTACACCTTC
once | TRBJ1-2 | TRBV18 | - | CASSPIEGSVYGYTF | TGTGCCAGCTCACCAATCGAGGGATCGGTCTATGGCTACACCTTC
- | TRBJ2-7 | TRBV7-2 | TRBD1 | CASSLATGPTYEQYF | TGTGCCAGCAGCTTAGCGACAGGGCCTACCTACGAGCAGTACTTC
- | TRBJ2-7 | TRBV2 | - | CASNRRGGGVPNEQYF | TGTGCCAGCAATAGAAGGGGAGGGGGCGTCCCCAACGAGCAGTACTTC
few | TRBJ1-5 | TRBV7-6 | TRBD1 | CASSPGTGNQPQHF | TGTGCCAGCAGCCCGGGGACAGGCAATCAGCCCCAGCATTTT
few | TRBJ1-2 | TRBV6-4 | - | CASSDSSTSGYTF | TGTGCCAGCAGTGACTCGAGCACCAGTGGCTACACCTTC
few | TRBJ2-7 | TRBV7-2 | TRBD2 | CASSRTSGSFEQYF | TGTGCCAGCAGCAGGACTAGCGGGAGTTTCGAGCAGTACTTC
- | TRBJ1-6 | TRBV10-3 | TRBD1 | CATTGTENSPLHF | TGTGCCACCACCGGGACAGAAAATTCACCCCTCCACTTT
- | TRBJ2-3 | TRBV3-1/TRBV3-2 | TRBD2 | CASSRSGTDDTQYF | TGTGCCAGCAGCCGTAGCGGGACCGACGATACGCAGTATTTT
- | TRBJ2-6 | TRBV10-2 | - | CASRASGPSGANVLTF | TGCGCCAGCAGGGCCTCAGGACCCTCTGGGGCCAACGTCCTGACTTTC
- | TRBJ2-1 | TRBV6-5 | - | CATVGPPSYNEQFF | TGTGCCACCGTGGGGCCACCTTCTTACAATGAGCAGTTCTTC
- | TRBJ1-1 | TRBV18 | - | CASSPGQKNTEAFF | TGTGCCAGCTCACCGGGACAAAAGAACACTGAAGCTTTCTTT
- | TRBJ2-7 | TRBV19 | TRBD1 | CASSITDRAAYEQYF | TGTGCCAGTAGTATTACGGACAGGGCGGCCTACGAGCAGTACTTC
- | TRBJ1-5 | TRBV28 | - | CASSRMRYNQPQHF | TGTGCCAGCAGCCGGATGAGGTACAATCAGCCCCAGCATTTT
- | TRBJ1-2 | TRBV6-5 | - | CASSWDRYGYTF | TGTGCCAGCAGTTGGGACCGGTATGGCTACACCTTC
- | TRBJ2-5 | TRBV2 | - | CASSEWAEGGTQYF | TGTGCCAGCAGTGAATGGGCCGAGGGGGGGACCCAGTACTTC
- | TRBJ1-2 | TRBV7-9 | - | CASSRMEDYGYTF | TGTGCCAGCAGCCGTATGGAAGACTATGGCTACACCTTC
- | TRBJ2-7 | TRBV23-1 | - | CASSYLGRSLRSYEQYF | TGCGCCAGCAGCTACTTGGGACGGAGCCTTCGGTCCTACGAGCAGTACTTC
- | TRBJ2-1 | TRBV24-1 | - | CATSGEWEGDEQFF | TGTGCCACCAGTGGGGAGTGGGAGGGGGATGAGCAGTTCTTC
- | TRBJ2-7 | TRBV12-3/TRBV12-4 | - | CASSSLVGQYF | TGTGCCAGCAGTTCCCTTGTGGGGCAGTACTTC
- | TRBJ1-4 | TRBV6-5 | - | CASSVAPSANEKLFF | TGTGCCAGCAGCGTAGCTCCTTCGGCTAATGAAAAACTGTTTTTT
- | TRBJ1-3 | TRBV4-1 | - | CASSRAESSGNTIYF | TGCGCCAGCAGCCGAGCAGAGAGCTCTGGAAACACCATATATTTT
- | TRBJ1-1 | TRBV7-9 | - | CASRTQGDTEAFF | TGTGCCAGCAGAACGCAGGGTGACACTGAAGCTTTCTTT